This T cell receptor (beta chain) emerged from a study of cytomegalovirus exposure and HLA in healthy donors. A multiplex PCR was run with 60 Vbeta primers and 13 Jbeta primers. Profiled with immunoSEQ multiplex PCR; TCRdb holds only in-frame clones, not every one. Of about 160,000 clones listed, about 85% were seen once; the top ten hold around 1.3%. Overall study findings and caveats: The study put about 180 TCR beta chains on its list as cytomegalovirus-associated. The authors later linked a missense DCLRE1C variant to TCR beta V- and J-gene trimming. Associated with HLA alleles at 0.05 false discovery rate in a later analysis were 17,000 or so TCR beta sequences.

About this clone: Antigen specificity is unknown.

The V and J ends lost 0 bases and 3 bases respectively, with 9 bases between them. This CDR3 spans 14 amino acids. Germline-derived CDR1 and CDR2 are SGHDN and FVKESK. Sequencing input: PBMCs. The clonotype originates from a man aged 45-65 years in good health and CMV-seropositive. The chain is built from TRBV14 and TRBJ2-7; D not resolved. CDR3 sequence reads: CASSQDLGYYEQYF. CDR3 DNA sequence: TGTGCCAGCAGCCAAGATCTCGGGTACTACGAGCAGTACTTC.